Listed below are T cell receptor beta chains from one sample, sequenced in a study of blood T cell repertoires in COVID-19. The assay was immunoSEQ multiplex PCR, and TCRdb's table has in-frame clones only and misses some. The data show 95,000 to 150,000 clones, 80% seen once. The sequencing input was peripheral blood. The receptors shown here come from a man aged 55-75 years with active or convalescent COVID-19. Each CDR3 is given with its conserved first and last residue. D genes are given only for firm matches. A clone size is listed for some rows: how often the clone was seen (once, few, many), or a class if it is expanded.

v_gene: TRBV9
abundance: .
j_gene: TRBJ2-2
d_gene: TRBD2
CDR3aa: CASSVARTSVSGELFF
CDR3nt: TGTGCCAGCAGCGTAGCTCGGACTAGCGTTTCCGGGGAGCTGTTTTTT

v_gene: TRBV7-2
abundance: .
j_gene: TRBJ2-1
d_gene: .
CDR3aa: CASSSKGGGGSSYNEQFF
CDR3nt: TGTGCCAGCAGCTCCAAGGGGGGCGGGGGTAGCTCCTACAATGAGCAGTTCTTC

v_gene: TRBV7-9
abundance: once
j_gene: TRBJ2-7
d_gene: TRBD2
CDR3aa: CASSLDRRGGRGSYEQYF
CDR3nt: TGTGCCAGCAGCTTAGACCGTCGGGGAGGGAGGGGCTCCTACGAGCAGTACTTC

v_gene: TRBV19
abundance: .
j_gene: TRBJ2-2
d_gene: TRBD2
CDR3aa: CASRGLAANTGELFF
CDR3nt: TGTGCCAGTAGGGGACTAGCGGCGAACACCGGGGAGCTGTTTTTT

v_gene: TRBV2
abundance: .
j_gene: TRBJ2-7
d_gene: TRBD1
CDR3aa: CASSERGNRGSSEQYF
CDR3nt: TGTGCCAGCAGTGAAAGGGGGAACAGGGGTTCGAGCGAGCAGTACTTC

v_gene: TRBV24-1
abundance: .
j_gene: TRBJ1-1
d_gene: .
CDR3aa: CATSRERRERMNTEAFF
CDR3nt: TGTGCCACCTCCCGCGAGCGGCGGGAGAGAATGAACACTGAAGCTTTCTTT

v_gene: TRBV5-1
abundance: .
j_gene: TRBJ2-1
d_gene: .
CDR3aa: CASSLGGKNEQFF
CDR3nt: TGCGCCAGCAGCTTGGGCGGGAAAAATGAGCAGTTCTTC

v_gene: TRBV7-9
abundance: .
j_gene: TRBJ1-5
d_gene: .
CDR3aa: CASSSPGTGSNQPQHF
CDR3nt: TGTGCCAGCAGCTCGCCCGGTACAGGGAGCAATCAGCCCCAGCATTTT

v_gene: TRBV29-1
abundance: few
j_gene: TRBJ1-4
d_gene: .
CDR3aa: CSVLTYSTNEKLFF
CDR3nt: TGCAGCGTTCTGACATACTCAACTAATGAAAAACTGTTTTTT

v_gene: TRBV20-1
abundance: .
j_gene: TRBJ2-1
d_gene: .
CDR3aa: CSASVTASYNEQFF
CDR3nt: TGCAGTGCTAGTGTCACAGCTTCCTACAATGAGCAGTTCTTC

v_gene: TRBV5-1
abundance: .
j_gene: TRBJ2-1
d_gene: TRBD2
CDR3aa: CASSLTSGSSYNEQFF
CDR3nt: TGCGCCAGCAGCTTAACTAGCGGGAGTTCCTACAATGAGCAGTTCTTC

v_gene: TRBV4-1
abundance: .
j_gene: TRBJ2-7
d_gene: .
CDR3aa: CASSPPTASYEQYF
CDR3nt: TGCGCCAGCAGCCCCCCGACAGCTTCCTACGAGCAGTACTTC

v_gene: TRBV24-1
abundance: .
j_gene: TRBJ2-2
d_gene: .
CDR3aa: CATSDLGQGLTGELFF
CDR3nt: TGTGCCACCAGTGATTTGGGGCAGGGCCTCACCGGGGAGCTGTTTTTT

v_gene: TRBV7-9
abundance: .
j_gene: TRBJ2-3
d_gene: TRBD2
CDR3aa: CASSMGLAGGSTDTQYF
CDR3nt: TGTGCCAGCAGCATGGGACTAGCGGGAGGGAGCACAGATACGCAGTATTTT

v_gene: TRBV28
abundance: .
j_gene: TRBJ2-7
d_gene: .
CDR3aa: CASSLSYSYEQYF
CDR3nt: TGTGCCAGCAGTTTATCGTATTCCTACGAGCAGTACTTC

v_gene: TRBV5-1
abundance: .
j_gene: TRBJ1-2
d_gene: .
CDR3aa: CASSPDSGAGGYGYTF
CDR3nt: TGCGCCAGCAGCCCAGACTCTGGGGCAGGTGGCTATGGCTACACCTTC

v_gene: TRBV25-1
abundance: .
j_gene: TRBJ2-5
d_gene: TRBD1
CDR3aa: CASEDRGYQETQYF
CDR3nt: TGTGCCAGCGAGGACAGGGGGTACCAAGAGACCCAGTACTTC

v_gene: TRBV18
abundance: .
j_gene: TRBJ2-7
d_gene: TRBD2
CDR3aa: CASSPRASGSPKPYEQYF
CDR3nt: TGTGCCAGCTCACCACGCGCTAGCGGGAGCCCGAAACCCTACGAGCAGTACTTC

v_gene: TRBV27
abundance: .
j_gene: TRBJ1-1
d_gene: .
CDR3aa: CASSLSVEENTEAFF
CDR3nt: TGTGCCAGCAGTTTATCGGTGGAGGAGAACACTGAAGCTTTCTTT

v_gene: TRBV7-9
abundance: .
j_gene: TRBJ1-5
d_gene: TRBD1
CDR3aa: CASSAGTGANQPQHF
CDR3nt: TGTGCCAGCAGCGCCGGGACAGGGGCCAATCAGCCCCAGCATTTT

v_gene: TRBV5-8
abundance: .
j_gene: TRBJ1-4
d_gene: .
CDR3aa: CASGRGFTNEKLFF
CDR3nt: TGTGCCAGTGGGAGAGGGTTCACTAATGAAAAACTGTTTTTT

v_gene: TRBV28
abundance: .
j_gene: TRBJ2-4
d_gene: .
CDR3aa: CASSLWAEGKNIQYF
CDR3nt: TGTGCCAGCAGTTTATGGGCGGAGGGTAAAAACATTCAGTACTTC

v_gene: TRBV7-2
abundance: .
j_gene: TRBJ1-5
d_gene: .
CDR3aa: CASSPTGSNQPQHF
CDR3nt: TGTGCCAGCAGCCCCACGGGGAGCAATCAGCCCCAGCATTTT

v_gene: TRBV7-2
abundance: .
j_gene: TRBJ1-2
d_gene: .
CDR3aa: CASTRETGPYGYTF
CDR3nt: TGTGCCAGCACCCGCGAGACAGGACCATATGGCTACACCTTC

v_gene: TRBV20-1
abundance: .
j_gene: TRBJ1-1
d_gene: TRBD1
CDR3aa: CSASPPSGQAEAFF
CDR3nt: TGCAGTGCTAGTCCCCCGAGCGGACAGGCTGAAGCTTTCTTT

v_gene: TRBV7-9
abundance: .
j_gene: TRBJ1-3
d_gene: TRBD1
CDR3aa: CASSQGTVNTIYF
CDR3nt: TGTGCCAGCAGCCAAGGGACAGTTAACACCATATATTTT

v_gene: TRBV7-9
abundance: .
j_gene: TRBJ2-7
d_gene: TRBD2
CDR3aa: CASSFPLAESSYEQYF
CDR3nt: TGTGCCAGCAGCTTCCCTCTAGCGGAGAGCTCCTACGAGCAGTACTTC

v_gene: TRBV7-2
abundance: few
j_gene: TRBJ1-2
d_gene: .
CDR3aa: CASSLGGAFDYGYTF
CDR3nt: TGTGCCAGCAGCTTGGGGGGGGCGTTTGACTATGGCTACACCTTC

v_gene: TRBV10-3
abundance: .
j_gene: TRBJ2-3
d_gene: TRBD2
CDR3aa: CAISESEAGGADTQYF
CDR3nt: TGTGCCATCAGTGAGTCGGAAGCGGGAGGCGCAGATACGCAGTATTTT

v_gene: TRBV6-6
abundance: .
j_gene: TRBJ1-2
d_gene: .
CDR3aa: CASSYSMSGQGGGYTF
CDR3nt: TGTGCCAGCAGTTACTCGATGAGCGGGCAGGGTGGCGGCTACACCTTC

v_gene: TRBV10-3
abundance: .
j_gene: TRBJ2-2
d_gene: .
CDR3aa: CAISDGTLNTGELFF
CDR3nt: TGTGCCATCAGTGACGGGACTTTGAACACCGGGGAGCTGTTTTTT

v_gene: TRBV6-1
abundance: .
j_gene: TRBJ1-4
d_gene: TRBD1
CDR3aa: CASSEQGATNEKLFF
CDR3nt: TGTGCCAGCAGTGAACAGGGGGCAACTAATGAAAAACTGTTTTTT

v_gene: TRBV28
abundance: .
j_gene: TRBJ1-5
d_gene: .
CDR3aa: CATPFRGGERGQPQHF
CDR3nt: TGTGCCACCCCCTTCCGGGGGGGGGAAAGGGGTCAGCCCCAGCATTTT